The clone carrying this T cell receptor (beta chain) was counted at least ten times. Its antigen is not identified. Over 170 million TCR-beta sequences from 15-18 subjects came from every sequencing run. TCRdb itself ran the 5' RACE reads through MiXCR, one entry per CDR3 protein. The table records roughly 70,000 distinct CDR3 sequences, around 4.8% of them present only once. The source of the sample is a study of neurological immune-mediated disorders. Study observations and caveats: One related-CDR3 cluster, found by phylogenetic grouping, held repertoires of 18 of 34 multiple sclerosis patients and is a possible signature.

The CDR3 has 16 amino acids. The J segment lost 1 base and the V segment lost 1 base, leaving 3 bases of the junction unmatched. Germline CDR1 reads SEHNR; CDR2 reads FQNEAQ (reference sequence). V usage is TRBV7-9 and J usage is TRBJ2-5; 10 bases align to TRBD1. The material sequenced was PBMCs. The receptor was isolated from a woman aged 70 to 79 with multiple sclerosis. CDR3 nucleotide sequence: TGTGCCAGCAGCTTAGGGGACAGGGGAATCCAAGAGACCCAGTACTTC. Translated, it gives CASSLGDRGIQETQYF.